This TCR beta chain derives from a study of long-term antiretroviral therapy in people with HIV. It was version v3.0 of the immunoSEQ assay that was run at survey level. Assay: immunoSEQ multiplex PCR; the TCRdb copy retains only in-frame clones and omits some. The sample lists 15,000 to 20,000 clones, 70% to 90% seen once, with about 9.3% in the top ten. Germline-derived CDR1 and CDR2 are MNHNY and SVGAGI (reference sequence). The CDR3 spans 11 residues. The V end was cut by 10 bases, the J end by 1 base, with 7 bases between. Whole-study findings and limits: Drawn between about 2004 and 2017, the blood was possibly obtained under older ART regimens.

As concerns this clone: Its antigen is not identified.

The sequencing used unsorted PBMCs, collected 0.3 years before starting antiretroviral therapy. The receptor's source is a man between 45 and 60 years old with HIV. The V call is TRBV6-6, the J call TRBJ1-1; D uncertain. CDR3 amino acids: CATQRNTEAFF. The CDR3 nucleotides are TGTGCCACTCAGAGGAACACTGAAGCTTTCTTT.